The 25 T cell receptor beta chains in this list originate from one sample, sequenced in a study of blood T cell repertoires in COVID-19. Using immunoSEQ multiplex PCR, the repertoire was profiled, and TCRdb retains in-frame clones only, with some absent. The sample yields some 700,000 clones, more than 80% seen once. Sequencing used peripheral blood. The receptors stem from a young woman with acute or convalescent COVID-19.

J is TRBJ2-7 and V is TRBV30; the D gene is possibly TRBD2 (7 bases). Trimming removed 3 bases from V and 4 bases from J, with 16 bases in between. CDR3 size: 14 residues. The V gene's germline CDR1 is GTSNPN and CDR2 SVGIG (reference sequence). CDR3 bases: TGTGCCTGGAGCGCAAGGGGGGGCCGTTACGAGCAGTACTTC. Translating gives CAWSARGGRYEQYF.

Comment on this clone: It is unclear where the CDR3 begins or ends on the DNA, so no DNA is shown, and the CDR3 is as TCRdb lists it. The chain combines TRBV12-3 or TRBV12-4 with TRBJ1-1; the table names TRBD1, a call not compared with the DNA. Inclusive of both ends, the CDR3 amounts to 11 amino acids. This CDR3 is CASSFGTGTFF.

This chain connects TRBV10-3 to TRBJ2-1; tentatively, D is TRBD2 (6 bases). V lost 10 bases to trimming and J lost 4 bases, with 14 bases between them. The CDR3 has 13 residues. Germline values: CDR1 ENHRY, CDR2 SYGVKD. The CDR3 DNA is TGTGCCACCCGGTCGGGAGAATACAATGAGCAGTTCTTC. Translation: CATRSGEYNEQFF.

In this sample, this clone turned up once. The chain employs TRBV6-2 or TRBV6-3 and TRBJ2-7, with TRBD2 matching 14 bases. V lost 6 bases and J lost 4; bases outside the gene matches: 5. From germline, CDR1 is MNHEY and CDR2 SVGEGT. The CDR3 runs to 15 residues. CDR3 in DNA: TGTGCCAGCAGCCTCCGACTAGCGGGGGGGTACGAGCAGTACTTC. Translation: CASSLRLAGGYEQYF.

V usage is TRBV14 and J usage is TRBJ2-5; possibly TRBD2 for D (6 bases). The germline V gene has CDR1 SGHDN and CDR2 FVKESK. CDR3 length: 14 amino acids. Trimming took off 5 bases at V and 4 bases at J, with 14 bases between the two ends. CDR3 DNA: TGTGCCAGCAGCAACAGTTCACTAGCAGAGACCCAGTACTTC. Translated, it gives CASSNSSLAETQYF.

The chain uses TRBV5-1 and TRBJ2-7, with D perhaps matching TRBD1 (6 bases). The ends were cut back, 1 base at V and 5 bases at J, with 13 bases in the middle. Germline values: CDR1 SGHRS, CDR2 YFSETQ. The CDR3 has 14 residues. The CDR3 loop reads CASSLLGATNEQYF. Here the CDR3 DNA reads TGCGCCAGCAGCTTGTTGGGGGCTACGAACGAGCAGTACTTC.

J is TRBJ2-5 and V is TRBV10-1; D may be TRBD1 (7 bases). V was clipped by 0 bases and J by 7 bases, with 12 bases between them. CDR3 length equals 14 residues. Germline CDR1 WNHNN, CDR2 SYGVQD (reference sequence). The DNA for the CDR3 is TGCGCCAGCAGTGAGTCGAGGGGGCGGGGGACCCAGTACTTC. Protein product: CASSESRGRGTQYF.

The chain is built from TRBV25-1 and TRBJ2-7; 9 nucleotides align to TRBD2. Germline V gene lookup returns CDR1 MGHDK and CDR2 SYGVNS. CDR3 length: 16 amino acids. The V segment lost 0 bases and the J segment 4 bases; nucleotides outside the gene matches: 7. The DNA of the CDR3 is TGTGCCAGCAGTGAATATCCGGGACTAGCTATGTACGAGCAGTACTTC. Translation: CASSEYPGLAMYEQYF.

This chain uses TRBV6-6 with TRBJ1-6; D call uncertain. CDR3 size: 14 residues. Germline V CDR1 and CDR2: MNHNY, SVGAGI (reference sequence). The V gene lost 3 bases and the J gene lost 2 bases, with 5 bases spanning the gap. In DNA form, the CDR3 reads TGTGCCAGCAGTTATCAGACCTATAATTCACCCCTCCACTTT. This sequence encodes CASSYQTYNSPLHF.

The rearrangement links TRBV5-4 to TRBJ2-5; 8 nucleotides line up with TRBD2. The germline gives CDR1 SGHNT, CDR2 YYREEE (reference sequence). Germline trimming cut 6 bases from V and 5 bases from J; bases unmatched to any gene: 9. CDR3 size: 14 residues. In nucleotides, the CDR3 is TGTGCCAGCACCCCGCCGGGGGGGATGGAGACCCAGTACTTC. It encodes CASTPPGGMETQYF. Full variable domain (missing parts from reference TRBV5-4 and TRBJ2-5): ETGVTQSPTHLIKTRGQQVTLRCSSQSGHNTVSWYQQALGQGPQFIFQYYREEENGRGNFPPRFSGLQFPNYSSELNVNALELDDSALYLCASTPPGGMETQYFGPGTRLLVL.

The rearrangement joins TRBV6-2 or TRBV6-3 to TRBJ2-5; no clear D gene. There are 17 residues in the CDR3. Trimming removed 2 bases at V and 5 bases at J, with 21 bases between. CDR1 is MNHEY and CDR2 is SVGEGT in the germline V gene. The CDR3 DNA sequence: TGTGCCAGCAGTTACACCCCCCGGAACGCGAGGTCGGAGACCCAGTACTTC. Protein product: CASSYTPRNARSETQYF.

V and J are TRBV12-5 and TRBJ1-1; a possible D gene is TRBD1 (5 bases). V was clipped by 6 bases and J by 5 bases, with 13 bases between them. The CDR3 is made up of 13 amino acids. The germline CDR1 and CDR2 sequences are LGHNT and FRNRAP. The CDR3 DNA reads TGTGCTAGTGGCTGGTCCCGGGGGACTGAAGCTTTCTTT. Protein product: CASGWSRGTEAFF.

CDR3 residues: CASSPQIGAPNTEAFF. In DNA form, the CDR3 reads TGTGCCAGCTCACCTCAAATAGGGGCCCCGAACACTGAAGCTTTCTTT. This chain joins TRBV18 and TRBJ1-1; possibly TRBD1 for D (5 bases). Germline V gene sequence: CDR1 KGHSH, CDR2 LQKENI. V lost 3 bases to trimming and J lost 1 base, with 15 bases between them. This CDR3 spans 16 amino acids.

The chain recombines TRBV24-1 with TRBJ1-2; 7 bases agree with TRBD1. The CDR3 is made up of 11 amino acids. The V and J ends lost 7 bases and 7 bases, in that order; junction bases with no gene match: 2. Germline V lookup: CDR1 KGHDR, CDR2 SFDVKD. CDR3 amino acids: CATSDRAGYTF. The DNA for the CDR3 is TGTGCCACCAGCGACAGGGCTGGCTACACCTTC.

The J gene is TRBJ1-1, the V gene TRBV19; D is unresolved. The CDR3 extends over 15 amino acids. Germline V gives CDR1 LNHDA, CDR2 SQIVND (reference sequence). The V gene lost 9 bases and the J gene lost 4 bases, with 21 bases spanning the gap. CDR3 protein: CASTTGPRGSTEAFF. The CDR3 DNA sequence: TGTGCCAGCACCACCGGGCCCAGAGGGAGCACTGAAGCTTTCTTT.

The V call is TRBV30, the J call TRBJ2-7; 9 bases line up with TRBD1. V was clipped by 2 bases and J by 6 bases; unmatched bases: 5. The CDR3 has 13 residues. Germline CDR1 is GTSNPN and CDR2 is SVGIG (reference sequence). DNA for the CDR3: TGTGCCTGGAGTCGGGACAGGGATGTCGAGCAGTACTTC. It is translated as CAWSRDRDVEQYF.

CDR3 region: CASSQIPSGGSLGQFF. The CDR3 nucleotides are TGTGCCAGCAGCCAAATCCCTAGCGGGGGAAGCCTAGGGCAGTTCTTC. The rearrangement links TRBV11-2 to TRBJ2-1; 10 bases are a match to TRBD2. V shed 5 bases and J 12 bases; nucleotides not matched to a gene: 16. Germline V gives CDR1 SGHAT, CDR2 FQNNGV. The CDR3 has 16 residues.

The chain links TRBV4-2 to TRBJ2-3; TRBD2 aligns across 11 bases. The V segment lost 4 bases and the J segment 2 bases; nucleotides outside the gene matches: 2. This CDR3 is 15 amino acids long. Germline V gene lookup returns CDR1 LGHNA and CDR2 YNFKEQ. CDR3 sequence: CASSPSGGYTDTQYF. Written as DNA, the CDR3 is TGTGCCAGCAGCCCTAGCGGGGGGTACACAGATACGCAGTATTTT.

V is TRBV27 and J is TRBJ2-5; D perhaps matches TRBD1 (5 bases). Germline V gene sequence: CDR1 MNHEY, CDR2 SMNVEV (reference sequence). The ends were cut back, 5 bases at V and 0 bases at J, with 10 bases in the middle. CDR3 length: 14 residues. In DNA form, the CDR3 reads TGTGCCAGCAGTCCGCAGGGATACCAAGAGACCCAGTACTTC. Protein product: CASSPQGYQETQYF.

J is TRBJ1-1 and V is TRBV18; perhaps TRBD1 as D (5 bases). The CDR3 covers 15 residues. Germline loops: CDR1 KGHSH, CDR2 LQKENI. V was cut by 1 base and J by 1 base, with 10 bases left in between. CDR3 DNA sequence: TGTGCCAGCTCACCACGTCAGGGATCGAACACTGAAGCTTTCTTT. This gives the protein CASSPRQGSNTEAFF.

V gene TRBV5-6 combines with J gene TRBJ2-3, with 8 nucleotides matching TRBD1. The CDR3 totals 15 residues. Germline values: CDR1 SGHDT, CDR2 YYEEEE. J was trimmed by 3 bases and V by 3 bases; bases with no gene match: 6. The CDR3 DNA sequence: TGTGCCAGCAGCTGGACAGGGTCCGGGACAGATACGCAGTATTTT. This translates into CASSWTGSGTDTQYF.

J is TRBJ1-4 and V is TRBV2, with TRBD1 as a possible D gene (6 bases). The CDR3 is 14 amino acids. Germline V CDR1 and CDR2: SNHLY, FYNNEI. V lost 6 bases and J 11 bases, leaving 19 bases between the germline ends. CDR3 residues: CASSEEQGLRKLFF. CDR3 nucleotide sequence: TGTGCCAGCAGCGAGGAACAGGGATTGCGGAAACTGTTTTTT.

V gene TRBV19 combines with J gene TRBJ1-3; the match to TRBD1 covers 7 bases. Germline CDR1 is LNHDA and CDR2 is SQIVND (reference sequence). The CDR3 is made up of 16 amino acids. Trimming removed 4 bases from V and 8 bases from J; junction bases left unmatched: 14. The CDR3 spells CASSTKGQTSVDTIYF. The CDR3 nucleotides are TGTGCCAGTAGTACTAAGGGACAGACCAGCGTGGACACCATATATTTT.

This chain connects TRBV30 to TRBJ1-2; TRBD1 agrees at 9 bases. The CDR3 runs to 13 residues. The ends lost 4 bases at V and 5 bases at J; junction bases unmatched: 5. Germline values: CDR1 GTSNPN, CDR2 SVGIG (reference sequence). CDR3 in amino acids: CAWTDRGLYGYTF. The CDR3 DNA reads TGTGCCTGGACAGACAGGGGGTTGTATGGCTACACCTTC.

In its sample, this clone was seen once. The V gene is TRBV30, the J gene TRBJ1-1; D ambiguous. The CDR3 length is 13 residues. The V end was cut by 2 bases, the J end by 4 bases, with 11 bases between. CDR1 is GTSNPN, CDR2 SVGIG, per germline (reference sequence). The CDR3 sequence: CAWSKRVGTEAFF. The CDR3, as DNA: TGTGCCTGGAGTAAGCGGGTGGGCACTGAAGCTTTCTTT.